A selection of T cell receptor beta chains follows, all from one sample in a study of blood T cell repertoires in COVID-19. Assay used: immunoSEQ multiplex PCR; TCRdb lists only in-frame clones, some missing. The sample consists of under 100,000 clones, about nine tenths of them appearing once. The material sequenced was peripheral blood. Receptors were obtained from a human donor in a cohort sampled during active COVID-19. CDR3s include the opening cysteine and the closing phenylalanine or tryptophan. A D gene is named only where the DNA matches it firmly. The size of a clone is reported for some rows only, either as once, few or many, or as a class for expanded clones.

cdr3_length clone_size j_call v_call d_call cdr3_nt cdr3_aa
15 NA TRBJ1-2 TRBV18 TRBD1 TGTGCCAGCTCACCACCGAGTCCCAGGGGGAATGGCTACACCTTC CASSPPSPRGNGYTF
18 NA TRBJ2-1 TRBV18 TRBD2 TGTGCCAGCTCACCACCGGCAGGGACTAGCGGGCCTAGGTATGAGCAGTTCTTC CASSPPAGTSGPRYEQFF
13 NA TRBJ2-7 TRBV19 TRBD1 TGTGCCAGTCGACAGGGATTGGCCTACGAGCAGTACTTC CASRQGLAYEQYF
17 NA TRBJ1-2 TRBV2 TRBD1 TGTGCCCGTCAGCTCGGGACAGGGGGCTACCTTAACTATGGCTACACCTTC CARQLGTGGYLNYGYTF
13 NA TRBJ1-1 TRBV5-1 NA TGCGCCAGCAGCTTCCGGGGGAACACTGAAGCTTTCTTT CASSFRGNTEAFF
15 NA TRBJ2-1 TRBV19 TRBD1 TGTGCCAGTAAGAGACAGGGCGAAAGGAAAACGGCCCAGTTCTTC CASKRQGERKTAQFF
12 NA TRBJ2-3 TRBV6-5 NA TGTGCCAGCAGTTACGACTCAGATACGCAGTATTTT CASSYDSDTQYF
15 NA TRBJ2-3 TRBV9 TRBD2 TGTGCCAGCAGCGCCGCCGGACTAGCACCAGATACGCAGTATTTT CASSAAGLAPDTQYF
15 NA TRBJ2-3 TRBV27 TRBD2 TGTGCCAGCAGTTTAAGAGCGGGAGTCCCAGATACGCAGTATTTT CASSLRAGVPDTQYF
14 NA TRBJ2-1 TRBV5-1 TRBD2 TGCGCCAGTACCGCTAGCGGTATCTACAATGAGCAGTTCTTC CASTASGIYNEQFF
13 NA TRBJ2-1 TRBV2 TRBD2 TGTGCCAGCAGCGGGAGGGGTTACAATGAGCAGTTCTTC CASSGRGYNEQFF
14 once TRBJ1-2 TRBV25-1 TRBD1 TGTGCCAGCAGTGAAGAAGGGACAGCCTATGGCTACACCTTC CASSEEGTAYGYTF
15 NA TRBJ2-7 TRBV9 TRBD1 TGTGCCAGCAGCCCTTCAGGGACAGGGTCCCACGAGCAGTACTTC CASSPSGTGSHEQYF
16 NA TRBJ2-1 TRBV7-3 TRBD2 TGTGCCAGCAGCACCGCCGGGACTAGCGGCCTCAATGAGCAGTTCTTC CASSTAGTSGLNEQFF
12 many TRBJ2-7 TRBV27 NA TGTGCCAGCAGTAGGGGGTATGGCGAGCAGTACTTC CASSRGYGEQYF